This is a list of T cell receptor beta chains from one sample in a study of a mutant IDH1 vaccine in newly diagnosed glioma. Repertoires were generated with immunoSEQ multiplex PCR, while TCRdb's copy carries only in-frame clones and drops some. The table records about 60,000 clones, about 86% of them present only once. Their antigens remain unidentified. The sample consisted of PBMCs, taken from a glioma patient whose treatment included an IDH1 peptide vaccine. These receptors were taken from a man aged 40-50 years with glioma. Both conserved end residues are part of each CDR3. A D gene is named only where the DNA matches it firmly. Clone size is given for some rows only: seen once, a few or many times, or a class if the clone is expanded.

size: NA
J: TRBJ2-7
V: TRBV5-1
D: TRBD2
DNA: TGCGCCAGCAGTCCCCTATGGGGAGGGGAGGGACAGTACTTC
CDR3: CASSPLWGGEGQYF

size: NA
J: TRBJ1-2
V: TRBV27
D: TRBD1
DNA: TGTGCCACCAGGACAGGGGTCCGTGGCTACACCTTC
CDR3: CATRTGVRGYTF

size: NA
J: TRBJ2-3
V: TRBV29-1
D: TRBD1
DNA: TGCAGCGTTGGGCCGGGACAGGCCGATACGCAGTATTTT
CDR3: CSVGPGQADTQYF

size: NA
J: TRBJ2-5
V: TRBV7-2
D: NA
DNA: TGTGCCAGCAGCTTCTATCGGGGGCAGGAAGAGACCCAGTACTTC
CDR3: CASSFYRGQEETQYF

size: NA
J: TRBJ2-1
V: TRBV4-1
D: NA
DNA: TGCGCCAGCAGCCAAGATCGGAGGGGGGGGTACAATGAGCAGTTCTTC
CDR3: CASSQDRRGGYNEQFF

size: NA
J: TRBJ2-4
V: TRBV6-6
D: TRBD1
DNA: TGTGCCAGCATCGACAGGGTGGGCAAAAACATTCAGTACTTC
CDR3: CASIDRVGKNIQYF

size: NA
J: TRBJ1-5
V: TRBV7-2
D: NA
DNA: TGTGCCAGCAGCCCGGGTCAGCGGCAGCCCCAGCATTTT
CDR3: CASSPGQRQPQHF

size: NA
J: TRBJ1-2
V: TRBV5-5
D: NA
DNA: TGTGCCAGCAGCTTGGGGGCAGGGCCGGGCTATGGCTACACCTTC
CDR3: CASSLGAGPGYGYTF

size: NA
J: TRBJ1-4
V: TRBV28
D: TRBD1
DNA: TGTGTCAGCTGTAGGGGGCGAAATGAAAAACTGTTTTTT
CDR3: CVSCRGRNEKLFF

size: NA
J: TRBJ1-2
V: TRBV2
D: NA
DNA: TGTGCCAGCAGTGAACTGCCCCGTGGTGGCTACACCTTC
CDR3: CASSELPRGGYTF

size: NA
J: TRBJ2-7
V: TRBV18
D: TRBD1
DNA: TGTGCCAGCTCACCCAGACAGGGTCCCGAGCAGTACTTC
CDR3: CASSPRQGPEQYF

size: NA
J: TRBJ2-7
V: TRBV19
D: TRBD1
DNA: TGTGCCAGTAGTTTGGGGACAGGGACAGAGCAGTACTTC
CDR3: CASSLGTGTEQYF

size: NA
J: TRBJ2-1
V: TRBV14
D: NA
DNA: TGTGCCAGCAGCCTGAACCCACAGGGAGAGCAGTTCTTC
CDR3: CASSLNPQGEQFF

size: NA
J: TRBJ2-1
V: TRBV6-1
D: TRBD2
DNA: TGTGCCAGTCGGACCGGGACTAGCGGGAGGGACGAGCAGTTCTTC
CDR3: CASRTGTSGRDEQFF

size: NA
J: TRBJ2-7
V: TRBV27
D: TRBD2
DNA: TGTGCCAGCGCCGGGTCTAGCGGGTACTACGAGCAGTACTTC
CDR3: CASAGSSGYYEQYF

size: NA
J: TRBJ2-2
V: TRBV19
D: TRBD2
DNA: TGTGCCGTGACCGGGACTAGCGGGCCTACCGGGGAGCTGTTTTTT
CDR3: CAVTGTSGPTGELFF

size: NA
J: TRBJ2-1
V: TRBV7-9
D: NA
DNA: TGTGCCAGCAGCTTGACCGGGGCATACTCCTACAATGAGCAGTTCTTC
CDR3: CASSLTGAYSYNEQFF

size: NA
J: TRBJ2-2
V: TRBV9
D: TRBD1
DNA: TGTGCCAGCAACGGAAGAAGGGGACAGGGGTTCACCGGGGAGCTGTTTTTT
CDR3: CASNGRRGQGFTGELFF

size: NA
J: TRBJ2-7
V: TRBV10-3
D: TRBD1
DNA: TGTGCCATCAGCCGAGAGGGGACAGCACTCTCCTACGAGCAGTACTTC
CDR3: CAISREGTALSYEQYF

size: NA
J: TRBJ1-2
V: TRBV29-1
D: NA
DNA: TGCAGCGTTTTTGACAGCTCGAACTATGGCTACACCTTC
CDR3: CSVFDSSNYGYTF

size: once
J: TRBJ2-5
V: TRBV7-9
D: NA
DNA: TGTGCCAGCAGCTTAATGGTACAAGAGACCCAGTACTTC
CDR3: CASSLMVQETQYF

size: NA
J: TRBJ2-2
V: TRBV6-4
D: TRBD2
DNA: TGTGCCAGCAGTGACTCGGAAGCGGGAGGGCCCCCCGACACCGGGGAGCTGTTTTTT
CDR3: CASSDSEAGGPPDTGELFF

size: once
J: TRBJ1-2
V: TRBV18
D: NA
DNA: TGTGCCAGCTCACCAGGGAGGGGGGACTATGGCTACACCTTC
CDR3: CASSPGRGDYGYTF

size: NA
J: TRBJ2-1
V: TRBV6-1
D: TRBD1
DNA: TGTGCCAGCAGTGAGACAGGGGGGCTCGGTGAGCAGTTCTTC
CDR3: CASSETGGLGEQFF

size: NA
J: TRBJ2-7
V: TRBV6-6
D: NA
DNA: TGTGCCAGCGAGGGCGGTAGCTACGAGCAGTACTTC
CDR3: CASEGGSYEQYF

size: NA
J: TRBJ1-3
V: TRBV6-5
D: NA
DNA: TGTGCCAGCAGCTCCCAGAGGCGGCCCGGAAACACCATATATTTT
CDR3: CASSSQRRPGNTIYF

size: NA
J: TRBJ1-1
V: TRBV21-1
D: NA
DNA: TGTGCCAGCAGTCCTAAGGTTGGGGAAGACACTGAAGCTTTCTTT
CDR3: CASSPKVGEDTEAFF

size: once
J: TRBJ1-5
V: TRBV11-2
D: NA
DNA: TGTGCCAGCAGCTTAGGGGGCGGGAATAGCAATCAGCCCCAGCATTTT
CDR3: CASSLGGGNSNQPQHF

size: NA
J: TRBJ1-1
V: TRBV19
D: NA
DNA: TGTGCCAGTAGTATCCAGAACACTGAAGCTTTCTTT
CDR3: CASSIQNTEAFF

size: NA
J: TRBJ2-3
V: TRBV18
D: NA
DNA: TGTGCCAGCTCACCTTCTGAGGGGCCCGGGACGCAGTATTTT
CDR3: CASSPSEGPGTQYF

size: NA
J: TRBJ2-1
V: TRBV7-2
D: NA
DNA: TGTGCCAGCACCTTAGATGAGAGCTCCTACAATGAGCAGTTCTTC
CDR3: CASTLDESSYNEQFF

size: NA
J: TRBJ2-1
V: TRBV27
D: NA
DNA: TGTGCCAGCAGGGGGGGCTACAATGAGCAGTTCTTC
CDR3: CASRGGYNEQFF

size: NA
J: TRBJ2-7
V: TRBV5-1
D: NA
DNA: TGCGCCAGCACAACCTTGGGGTGGAACGAGCAGTACTTC
CDR3: CASTTLGWNEQYF

size: NA
J: TRBJ2-7
V: TRBV15
D: TRBD2
DNA: TGTGCCACCAGCAGAGATAGTAGCGGGAGTCGGGAGCAGTACTTC
CDR3: CATSRDSSGSREQYF

size: NA
J: TRBJ2-7
V: TRBV7-3
D: TRBD2
DNA: TGTGCCAGCAGCTTCGGGGGGGGCTCCTACGAGCAGTACTTC
CDR3: CASSFGGGSYEQYF

size: NA
J: TRBJ2-7
V: TRBV13
D: NA
DNA: TGTGCCAGCAGCTCCCTCGCGGCCGGGAAAAGATACGAGCAGTACTTC
CDR3: CASSSLAAGKRYEQYF

size: NA
J: TRBJ1-5
V: TRBV7-8
D: NA
DNA: TGTGCCAGCAGCTTAGCTGAGGGCCTACGCGGTCAGCCCCAGCATTTT
CDR3: CASSLAEGLRGQPQHF

size: NA
J: TRBJ1-5
V: TRBV2
D: TRBD1
DNA: TGTGCCAGCAGAAGGACAGGGGGTATCAATCAGCCCCAGCATTTT
CDR3: CASRRTGGINQPQHF

size: once
J: TRBJ2-1
V: TRBV2
D: TRBD2
DNA: TGTGCCAGCAGTGATAGCGGGAGAATCAATGAGCAGTTCTTC
CDR3: CASSDSGRINEQFF

size: NA
J: TRBJ1-1
V: TRBV2
D: TRBD1
DNA: TGTGCCAGCAGGGGACAGGGTGTAATGGTGTACACTGAAGCTTTCTTT
CDR3: CASRGQGVMVYTEAFF

size: NA
J: TRBJ2-7
V: TRBV20-1
D: NA
DNA: TGCAGTGCGGAAATTAGGTACGAGCAGTACTTC
CDR3: CSAEIRYEQYF

size: NA
J: TRBJ1-2
V: TRBV11-2
D: NA
DNA: TGTGCCAGCAGCTTACAAGTGGATGGCTACACCTTC
CDR3: CASSLQVDGYTF